Sequencing of this T cell receptor (beta chain) was carried out in a study of blood T cell repertoires in COVID-19. For the study at large: In each case, the material was cDNA or gDNA derived from T cells, B-cell-depleted T cells, or PBMCs.

Clones were sequenced by immunoSEQ multiplex PCR, and TCRdb holds only the in-frame ones, with some missing. The sample lists more than 100,000 clones, roughly nine tenths occurring once. Germline trimming cut 3 bases from V and 2 bases from J; bases unmatched to any gene: 4. This CDR3 is built from 15 residues. Germline-derived CDR1 and CDR2 are SGHDT and YYEEEE. This TCR was sampled from a man in his fifties or sixties in a cohort sampled during active COVID-19. J is TRBJ2-3 and V is TRBV5-6; 9 bases are shared with TRBD1. Sample: peripheral blood. CDR3 DNA: TGTGCCAGCAGCTGGGACAGGGCTATCACAGATACGCAGTATTTT. The encoded protein is CASSWDRAITDTQYF.